The rows below give T cell receptor beta chains drawn from one sample of a study of low-dose radiotherapy and immunotherapy resistance in tumors. TCRdb re-derived calls from the reads in MiXCR, one entry per CDR3 protein. The sample holds roughly 39,000 distinct CDR3 sequences, roughly 31% seen once. This specimen was PBMCs, taken before treatment. The receptors here all came from a male donor with gallbladder cancer. The CDR3 runs from the conserved cysteine through the conserved F or W. D genes are given only for firm matches. The listing skips clone size in some rows; elsewhere it reads once, few, many or a size class.

>TRBJ2-7|many|.|TRBV12-3/TRBV12-4
CASSWGEKQYF
TGTGCCAGCAGTTGGGGGGAGAAGCAGTACTTC
>TRBJ1-3|.|.|TRBV7-2
CASTPKVATSSGNTIYF
TGTGCCAGCACCCCGAAGGTGGCTACAAGCTCTGGAAACACCATATATTTT
>TRBJ2-3|many|.|TRBV30
CAANRDYTDTQYF
TGTGCCGCAAACAGGGATTACACAGATACGCAGTATTTT
>TRBJ1-6|few|.|TRBV9
CASSVDPGTGVNSPLHF
TGTGCCAGCAGCGTAGATCCGGGGACGGGGGTAAATTCACCCCTCCACTTT
>TRBJ1-2|.|.|TRBV30
CAWSVRSIGYGYTF
TGTGCCTGGAGTGTACGAAGTATTGGCTATGGCTACACCTTC
>TRBJ2-2|.|.|TRBV6-2/TRBV6-3
CASHWSNTGELFFFFF
.
>TRBJ2-1|many|TRBD2|TRBV25-1
CASSPPSGSRNEQFF
TGTGCCAGCAGTCCCCCTAGCGGGAGTAGGAATGAGCAGTTCTTC
>TRBJ1-1|few|TRBD1|TRBV7-9
CASSLEGGRSNTEAFF
TGTGCCAGCAGCTTAGAAGGGGGCCGATCAAACACTGAAGCTTTCTTT
>TRBJ2-6|.|.|TRBV6-6
CASSYTAFSGANVLTF
TGTGCCAGCAGTTACACAGCCTTCTCTGGGGCCAACGTCCTGACTTTC
>TRBJ2-7|.|TRBD2|TRBV5-6
CASSDGLAAPQTNYEQYF
TGTGCCAGCAGCGATGGGCTAGCGGCACCCCAAACGAACTACGAGCAGTACTTC
>TRBJ1-5|many|.|TRBV19
CASSTGTLGNQPQHF
TGTGCCAGTAGTACCGGGACACTTGGCAATCAGCCCCAGCATTTT
>TRBJ2-2|many|TRBD2|TRBV28
CASSLLGRGSGGELFF
TGTGCCAGCAGTTTACTGGGGCGCGGGAGTGGCGGGGAGCTGTTTTTT
>TRBJ2-7|many|.|TRBV7-9
CASRFSGGRSYEQYF
TGTGCCAGCAGATTTTCGGGGGGCAGGAGCTACGAGCAGTACTTC
>TRBJ2-7|.|TRBD2|TRBV28
CASSSPGLAGEDEQYF
TGTGCCAGCAGTTCCCCGGGACTAGCGGGAGAGGACGAGCAGTACTTC
>TRBJ2-1|few|.|TRBV6-8
CASRGDGYNEQFF
TGTGCCAGCAGGGGGGATGGGTACAATGAGCAGTTCTTC
>TRBJ2-1|.|TRBD1|TRBV2
CASSGVDRGWNEQFF
TGTGCCAGCAGTGGGGTGGACAGGGGTTGGAATGAGCAGTTCTTC
>TRBJ1-3|.|.|TRBV5-1
CASSATVNGNTIYF
TGCGCCAGCAGCGCGACAGTTAATGGAAACACCATATATTTT
>TRBJ2-1|.|.|TRBV5-1
CASSLPDNEQFF
TGCGCCAGCAGCTTACCGGACAATGAGCAGTTCTTC
>TRBJ2-1|.|TRBD1|TRBV5-6
CASSLRGPEQFF
TGTGCCAGCAGCTTGAGGGGGCCCGAGCAGTTCTTC
>TRBJ2-5|many|TRBD2|TRBV2
CASGTSGPGETQYF
TGTGCCAGCGGGACTAGCGGGCCAGGAGAGACCCAGTACTTC
>TRBJ2-1|many|TRBD2|TRBV5-1
CASSSGGLAGVSEQFF
TGCGCCAGCAGCTCGGGGGGACTAGCGGGAGTGAGTGAGCAGTTCTTC
>TRBJ2-6|.|.|TRBV29-1
CSVVSDTESSGANVLTF
TGCAGCGTTGTAAGCGACACCGAATCCTCTGGGGCCAACGTCCTGACTTTC
>TRBJ1-2|few|.|TRBV5-5
CASSSARYYGYTF
TGTGCCAGCAGCTCGGCCCGCTACTACGGCTACACCTTC
>TRBJ2-6|few|TRBD1|TRBV5-8
CASSVGQGRTGANVLTF
TGTGCCAGCAGCGTAGGACAGGGGAGAACTGGGGCCAACGTCCTGACTTTC
>TRBJ1-5|few|.|TRBV5-6
CASSFGTLHQPQHF
TGTGCCAGCAGCTTCGGCACTCTACATCAGCCCCAGCATTTT
>TRBJ2-1|.|.|TRBV2
CASSQDRSYNEQFF
TGTGCCAGCAGTCAGGACAGATCCTACAATGAGCAGTTCTTC
>TRBJ1-2|many|TRBD1|TRBV3-1
CASSLAGQRSYGYTF
TGTGCCAGCAGCCTTGCGGGACAGCGTAGCTATGGCTACACCTTC
>TRBJ1-5|many|.|TRBV13
CASSLGGRASNQPQHF
TGTGCCAGCAGCTTAGGGGGGCGGGCGAGCAATCAGCCCCAGCATTTT
>TRBJ2-1|many|.|TRBV11-2
CASSPVGEQFF
TGTGCCAGCAGTCCCGTGGGTGAGCAGTTCTTC
>TRBJ2-5|.|TRBD1|TRBV5-6
CASSWTGGQETQYF
TGTGCCAGCAGCTGGACAGGGGGCCAAGAGACCCAGTACTTC
>TRBJ2-2|many|.|TRBV11-2
CASSLARNTGELFF
TGTGCCAGCAGCTTAGCGAGGAACACCGGGGAGCTGTTTTTT
>TRBJ2-1|medium-sized|TRBD2|TRBV5-4
CASSSAGGPYNEQFF
TGTGCCAGCAGTTCTGCGGGAGGGCCGTACAATGAGCAGTTCTTC
>TRBJ2-5|many|.|TRBV11-2
CASSPGPDQETQYF
TGTGCCAGCAGCCCCGGACCGGACCAAGAGACCCAGTACTTC
>TRBJ2-5|few|.|TRBV30
CAWSSETQYF
TGTGCCTGGAGCTCTGAGACCCAGTACTTC
>TRBJ2-3|many|.|TRBV5-1
CASRLRDQHTDTQYF
TGCGCCAGCAGGTTACGGGACCAGCACACAGATACGCAGTATTTT
>TRBJ2-7|many|TRBD2|TRBV5-4
CASSLEVSGTEQYF
TGTGCCAGCAGCTTGGAGGTTAGCGGGACCGAGCAGTACTTC
>TRBJ2-7|many|TRBD2|TRBV20-1
CSARACRTSFYEQYF
TGCAGTGCTAGAGCTTGCAGGACTAGCTTCTACGAGCAGTACTTC
>TRBJ1-3|.|.|TRBV29-1
CSVVSDGSGNTIYF
TGCAGCGTTGTTTCGGATGGCTCTGGAAACACCATATATTTT
>TRBJ2-1|.|TRBD1|TRBV5-6
CASSLANRGRVIYNEQFF
TGTGCCAGCAGCTTGGCTAACAGGGGGCGGGTAATCTACAATGAGCAGTTCTTC
>TRBJ2-3|few|.|TRBV9
CASSPRPVDTQYF
TGTGCCAGCAGCCCCCGTCCGGTAGATACGCAGTATTTT
>TRBJ2-4|many|TRBD2|TRBV28
CASSLSASGAAKNIQYF
TGTGCCAGCAGTTTATCTGCTAGCGGGGCCGCGAAAAACATTCAGTACTTC
>TRBJ2-1|many|TRBD2|TRBV7-6
CASSLEEVTSGYNEQFF
TGTGCCAGCAGCTTAGAGGAGGTTACTAGCGGCTACAATGAGCAGTTCTTC
>TRBJ2-3|many|.|TRBV7-8
CASSLGGERADTQYF
TGTGCCAGCAGCTTGGGCGGGGAGCGTGCAGATACGCAGTATTTT
>TRBJ1-2|many|.|TRBV6-4
CASSVDSYGGYTF
TGTGCCAGCAGCGTCGACAGTTATGGAGGCTACACCTTC
>TRBJ2-3|many|.|TRBV28
CASSLVTGAIADTQYF
TGTGCCAGCAGTTTGGTAACGGGAGCTATTGCAGATACGCAGTATTTT
>TRBJ2-1|.|.|TRBV19
CASSIRKGSRDEQFF
TGTGCCAGTAGTATACGTAAGGGTTCAAGGGATGAGCAGTTCTTC
>TRBJ2-5|.|.|TRBV10-2
CASSDPGVAETQYF
TGCGCCAGCAGTGACCCGGGGGTTGCCGAGACCCAGTACTTC
>TRBJ1-3|many|.|TRBV29-1
CSVRINSGNTIYF
TGCAGCGTGCGGATCAACTCTGGAAACACCATATATTTT
>TRBJ2-1|once|TRBD2|TRBV28
CASHLAGEQNEQFF
TGTGCCAGTCATCTAGCGGGAGAGCAAAATGAGCAGTTCTTC
>TRBJ2-2|.|TRBD1|TRBV12-3/TRBV12-4
CASSSDRGLNTGELFF
TGTGCCAGCAGTTCGGACAGGGGGCTTAACACCGGGGAGCTGTTTTTT
>TRBJ2-7|many|TRBD2|TRBV7-2
CASRPTSVKNEQYF
TGTGCCAGCAGACCTACTAGCGTTAAGAACGAGCAGTACTTC
>TRBJ2-3|.|.|TRBV5-6
CASSLGQGRVDTQYF
TGTGCCAGCAGCTTGGGGCAGGGCCGGGTCGATACGCAGTATTTT
>TRBJ1-1|few|.|TRBV27
CASSLLQGSTEAFF
TGTGCCAGCAGTTTATTACAGGGTAGCACTGAAGCTTTCTTT
>TRBJ1-6|many|TRBD1|TRBV18
CASSTSGQGIGSPLHF
TGTGCCAGCTCAACCTCGGGACAGGGGATCGGTTCACCCCTCCACTTT
>TRBJ2-6|many|TRBD2|TRBV19
CASSIGGRASGANVLTF
TGTGCCAGTAGTATCGGCGGGAGGGCCTCTGGGGCCAACGTCCTGACTTTC
>TRBJ2-7|.|TRBD1|TRBV5-3
CASSFLGQGLGYEQYF
TGTGCCAGCAGCTTTCTAGGACAGGGGCTGGGCTACGAGCAGTACTTC
>TRBJ2-7|many|TRBD1|TRBV13
CASSMGQGNEQYF
TGTGCCAGCAGCATGGGACAGGGAAACGAGCAGTACTTC
>TRBJ2-3|many|.|TRBV12-3/TRBV12-4
CASSPLTPAHTDTQYF
TGTGCCAGCAGTCCTTTGACACCCGCTCACACAGATACGCAGTATTTT
>TRBJ2-6|.|.|TRBV6-2/TRBV6-3
CASRGTSSSGANVLTF
TGTGCCAGCAGGGGGACATCGAGCTCTGGGGCCAACGTCCTGACTTTC